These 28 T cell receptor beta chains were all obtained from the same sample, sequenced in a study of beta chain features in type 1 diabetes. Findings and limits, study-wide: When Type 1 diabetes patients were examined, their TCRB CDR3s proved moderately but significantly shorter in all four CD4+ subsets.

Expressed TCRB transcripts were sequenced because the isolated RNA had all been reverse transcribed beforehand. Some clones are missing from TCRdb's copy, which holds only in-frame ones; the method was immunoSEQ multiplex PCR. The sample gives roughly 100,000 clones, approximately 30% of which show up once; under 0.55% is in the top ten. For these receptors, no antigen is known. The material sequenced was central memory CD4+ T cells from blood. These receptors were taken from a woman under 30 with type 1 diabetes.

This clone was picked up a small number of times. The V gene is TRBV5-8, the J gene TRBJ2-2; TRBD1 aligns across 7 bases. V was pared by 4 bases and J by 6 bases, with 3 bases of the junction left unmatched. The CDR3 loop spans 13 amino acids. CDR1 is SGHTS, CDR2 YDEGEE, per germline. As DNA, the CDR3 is TGTGCCAGCAGCCCGACAGGGTCCGGGGAGCTGTTTTTT. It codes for CASSPTGSGELFF. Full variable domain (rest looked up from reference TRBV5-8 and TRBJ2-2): EAGVTQSPTHLIKTRGQQATLRCSPISGHTSVYWYQQALGLGLQFLLWYDEGEERNRGNFPPRFSGRQFPNYSSELNVNALELEDSALYLCASSPTGSGELFFGEGSRLTVL.

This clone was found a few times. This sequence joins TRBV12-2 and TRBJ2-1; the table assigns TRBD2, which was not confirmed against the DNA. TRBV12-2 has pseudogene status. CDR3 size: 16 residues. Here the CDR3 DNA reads TGTGCAAGTCGCTTAGGCGAGGGATGCTCCTACAATGAGCAGTTCTTC. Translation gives CASRLGEGCSYNEQFF.

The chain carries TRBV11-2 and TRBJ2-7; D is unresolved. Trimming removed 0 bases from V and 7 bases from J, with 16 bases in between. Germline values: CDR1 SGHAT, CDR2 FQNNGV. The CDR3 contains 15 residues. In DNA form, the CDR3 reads TGTGCCAGCAGCTTAGAGCCGGGCCGGGCTAGGGAGCAGTACGTC. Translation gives CASSLEPGRAREQYV.

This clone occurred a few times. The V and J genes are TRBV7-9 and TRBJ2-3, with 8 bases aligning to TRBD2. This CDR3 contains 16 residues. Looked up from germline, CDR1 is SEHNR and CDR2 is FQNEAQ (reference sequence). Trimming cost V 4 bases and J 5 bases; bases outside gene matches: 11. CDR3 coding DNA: TGTGCCAGCAGCTCGCTTGGACTAGCCTACGGAGATACGCAGTATTTT. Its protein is CASSSLGLAYGDTQYF. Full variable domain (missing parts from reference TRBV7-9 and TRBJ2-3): DTGVSQNPRHKITKRGQNVTFRCDPISEHNRLYWYRQTLGQGPEFLTYFQNEAQLEKSRLLSDRFSAERPKGSFSTLEIQRTEQGDSAMYLCASSSLGLAYGDTQYFGPGTRLTVL.

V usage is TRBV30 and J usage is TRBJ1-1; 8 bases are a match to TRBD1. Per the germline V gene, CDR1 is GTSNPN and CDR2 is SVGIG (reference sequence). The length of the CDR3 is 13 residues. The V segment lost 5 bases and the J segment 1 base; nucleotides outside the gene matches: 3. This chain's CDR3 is CAWRTGQNTEAFF. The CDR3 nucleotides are TGTGCCTGGCGGACAGGGCAGAACACTGAAGCTTTCTTT.

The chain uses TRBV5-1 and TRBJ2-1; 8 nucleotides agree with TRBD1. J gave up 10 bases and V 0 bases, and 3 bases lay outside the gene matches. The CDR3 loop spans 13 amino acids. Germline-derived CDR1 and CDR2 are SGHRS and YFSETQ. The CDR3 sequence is CASSLGQGPEQFF. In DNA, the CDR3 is TGCGCCAGCAGCTTGGGACAGGGGCCGGAGCAGTTCTTC.

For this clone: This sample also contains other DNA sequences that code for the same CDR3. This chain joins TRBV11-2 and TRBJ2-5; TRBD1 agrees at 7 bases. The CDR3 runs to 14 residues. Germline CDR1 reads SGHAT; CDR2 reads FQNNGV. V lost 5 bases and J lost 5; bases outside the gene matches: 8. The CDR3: CASSRGGRPETQYF. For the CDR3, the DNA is TGTGCCAGCAGCCGAGGGGGCAGGCCGGAGACCCAGTACTTC.

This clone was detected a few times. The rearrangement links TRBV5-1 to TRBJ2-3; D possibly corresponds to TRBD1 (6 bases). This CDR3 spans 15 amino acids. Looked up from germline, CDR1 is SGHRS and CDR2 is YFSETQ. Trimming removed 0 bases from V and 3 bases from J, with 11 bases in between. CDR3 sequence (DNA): TGCGCCAGCAGCTTGGACAGGGTCGGGACAGATACGCAGTATTTT. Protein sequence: CASSLDRVGTDTQYF.

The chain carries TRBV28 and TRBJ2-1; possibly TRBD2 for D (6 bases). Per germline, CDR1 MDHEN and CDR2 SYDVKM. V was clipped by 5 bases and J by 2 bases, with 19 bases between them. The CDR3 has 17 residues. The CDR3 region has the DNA TGTGCCAGCAGTCCATTGGAGGGCGCTAGAACCTACAATGAGCAGTTCTTC. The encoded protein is CASSPLEGARTYNEQFF. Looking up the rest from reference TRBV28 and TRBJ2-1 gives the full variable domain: DVKVTQSSRYLVKRTGEKVFLECVQDMDHENMFWYRQDPGLGLRLIYFSYDVKMKEKGDIPEGYSVSREKKERFSLILESASTNQTSMYLCASSPLEGARTYNEQFFGPGTRLTVL.

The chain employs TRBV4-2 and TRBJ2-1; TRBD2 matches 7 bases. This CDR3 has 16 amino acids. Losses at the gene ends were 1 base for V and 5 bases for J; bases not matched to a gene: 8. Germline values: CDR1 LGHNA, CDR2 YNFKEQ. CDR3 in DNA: TGTGCCAGCAGCCAAGTCCCGGGAGGCTCGAACAATGAGCAGTTCTTC. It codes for CASSQVPGGSNNEQFF.

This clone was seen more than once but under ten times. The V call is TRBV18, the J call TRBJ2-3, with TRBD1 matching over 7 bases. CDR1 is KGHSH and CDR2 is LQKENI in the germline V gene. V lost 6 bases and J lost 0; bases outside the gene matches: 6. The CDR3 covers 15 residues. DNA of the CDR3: TGTGCCAGCTCCCGGGACAGTCAAAGCACAGATACGCAGTATTTT. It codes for CASSRDSQSTDTQYF.

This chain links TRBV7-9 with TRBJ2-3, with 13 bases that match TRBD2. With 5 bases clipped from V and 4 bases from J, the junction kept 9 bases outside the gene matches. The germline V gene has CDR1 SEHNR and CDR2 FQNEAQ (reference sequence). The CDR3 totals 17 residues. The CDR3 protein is CASSPPGLAGWADTQYF. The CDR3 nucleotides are TGTGCCAGCAGCCCCCCGGGACTAGCGGGATGGGCAGATACGCAGTATTTT.

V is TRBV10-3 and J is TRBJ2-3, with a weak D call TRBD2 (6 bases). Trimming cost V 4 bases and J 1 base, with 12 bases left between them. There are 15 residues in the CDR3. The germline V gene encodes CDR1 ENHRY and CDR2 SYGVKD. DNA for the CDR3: TGTGCCATCAGTGTTTTCGGCGGGGGCACAGATACGCAGTATTTT. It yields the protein CAISVFGGGTDTQYF.

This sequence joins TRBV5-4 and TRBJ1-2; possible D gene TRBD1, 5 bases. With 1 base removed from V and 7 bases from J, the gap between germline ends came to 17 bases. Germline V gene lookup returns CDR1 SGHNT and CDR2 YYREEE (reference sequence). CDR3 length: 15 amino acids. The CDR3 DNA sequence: TGTGCCAGCAGCTTGAACGGCCCTCTCAGGGCTGGCTACACCTTC. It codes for CASSLNGPLRAGYTF.

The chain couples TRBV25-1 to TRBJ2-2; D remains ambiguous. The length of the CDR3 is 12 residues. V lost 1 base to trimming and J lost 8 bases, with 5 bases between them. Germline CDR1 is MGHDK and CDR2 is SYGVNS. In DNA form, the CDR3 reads TGTGCCAGCAGTGAATCTATTGGGGAGCTGTTTTTT. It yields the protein CASSESIGELFF.

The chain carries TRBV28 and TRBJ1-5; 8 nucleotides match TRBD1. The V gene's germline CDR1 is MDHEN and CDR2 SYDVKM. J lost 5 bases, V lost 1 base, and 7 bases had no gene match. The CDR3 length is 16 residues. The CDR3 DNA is TGTGCCAGCAGTTTATTGGGGCAGGGGGCAGATCAGCCCCAGCATTTT. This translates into CASSLLGQGADQPQHF.

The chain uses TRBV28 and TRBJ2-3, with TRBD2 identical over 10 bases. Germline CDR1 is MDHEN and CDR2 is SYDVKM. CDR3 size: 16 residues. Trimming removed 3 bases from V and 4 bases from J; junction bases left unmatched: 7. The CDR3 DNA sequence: TGTGCCAGCAGTTTCTCTAGCGGGAGTGGTGCAGATACGCAGTATTTT. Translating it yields CASSFSSGSGADTQYF.

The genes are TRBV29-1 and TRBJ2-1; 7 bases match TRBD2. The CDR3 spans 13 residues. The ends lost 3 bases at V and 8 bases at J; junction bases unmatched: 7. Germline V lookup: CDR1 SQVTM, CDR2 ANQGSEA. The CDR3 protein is CSVEGGPIYEQFF. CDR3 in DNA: TGCAGCGTTGAGGGAGGGCCGATCTATGAGCAGTTCTTC.

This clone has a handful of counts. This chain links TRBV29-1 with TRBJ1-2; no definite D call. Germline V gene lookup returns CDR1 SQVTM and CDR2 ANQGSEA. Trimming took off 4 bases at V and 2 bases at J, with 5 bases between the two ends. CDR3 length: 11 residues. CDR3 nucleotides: TGCAGCGTTGCACGGAACTATGGCTACACCTTC. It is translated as CSVARNYGYTF.

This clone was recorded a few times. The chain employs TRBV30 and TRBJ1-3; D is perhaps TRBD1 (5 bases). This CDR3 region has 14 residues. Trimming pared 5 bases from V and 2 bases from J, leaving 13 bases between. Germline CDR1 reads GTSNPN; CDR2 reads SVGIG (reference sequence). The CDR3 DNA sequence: TGTGCCTGGGTAGGCGGGACGCCTGGAAACACCATATATTTT. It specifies CAWVGGTPGNTIYF.

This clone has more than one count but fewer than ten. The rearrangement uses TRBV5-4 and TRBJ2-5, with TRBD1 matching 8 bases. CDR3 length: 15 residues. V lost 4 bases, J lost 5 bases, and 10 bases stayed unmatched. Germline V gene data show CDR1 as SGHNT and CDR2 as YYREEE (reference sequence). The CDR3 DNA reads TGTGCCAGCAGCACCCGGACAGGGTCATTGGAGACCCAGTACTTC. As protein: CASSTRTGSLETQYF.

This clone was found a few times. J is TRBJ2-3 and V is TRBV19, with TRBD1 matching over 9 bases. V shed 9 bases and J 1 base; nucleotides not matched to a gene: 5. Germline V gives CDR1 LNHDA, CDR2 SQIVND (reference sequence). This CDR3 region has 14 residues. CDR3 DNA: TGTGCCAGCAGGACAGGGGAGGGCACAGATACGCAGTATTTT. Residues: CASRTGEGTDTQYF.

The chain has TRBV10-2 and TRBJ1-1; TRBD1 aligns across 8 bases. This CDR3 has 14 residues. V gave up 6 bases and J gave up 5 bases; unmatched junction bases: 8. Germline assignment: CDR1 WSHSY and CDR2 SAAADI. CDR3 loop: CASSRTGSGTEAFF. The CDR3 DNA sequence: TGCGCCAGCAGCAGGACAGGGAGCGGAACTGAAGCTTTCTTT.

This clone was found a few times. The CDR3 spells CASSEFLGGQPQHF. In nucleotides, the CDR3 is TGTGCCAGCAGTGAATTTTTGGGAGGTCAGCCCCAGCATTTT. This chain joins TRBV2 and TRBJ1-5, with unresolved D. Trimming removed 2 bases at V and 6 bases at J, with 11 bases between. Germline V lookup: CDR1 SNHLY, CDR2 FYNNEI. This CDR3 comprises 14 residues.

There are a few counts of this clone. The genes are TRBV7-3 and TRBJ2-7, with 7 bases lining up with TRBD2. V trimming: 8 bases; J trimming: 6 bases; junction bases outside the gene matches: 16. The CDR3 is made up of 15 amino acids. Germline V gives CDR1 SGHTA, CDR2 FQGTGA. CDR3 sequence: CASGPEPGRTGEQYF. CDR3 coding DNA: TGTGCCAGCGGTCCCGAGCCCGGGAGGACGGGCGAGCAGTACTTC.

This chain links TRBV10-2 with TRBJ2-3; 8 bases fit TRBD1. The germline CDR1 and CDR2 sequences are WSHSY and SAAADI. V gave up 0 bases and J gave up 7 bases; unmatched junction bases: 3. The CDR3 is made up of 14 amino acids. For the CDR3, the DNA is TGCGCCAGCAGTGAGTCCGGACAGGGAAATACGCAGTATTTT. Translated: CASSESGQGNTQYF.

DNA for the CDR3: TGTGCCAGCAGCCAAAGAGCGGGGGGCACAGATACGCAGTATTTT. It yields the protein CASSQRAGGTDTQYF. The chain joins TRBV11-2 to TRBJ2-3; 8 nucleotides line up with TRBD2. The CDR3 length is 15 residues. Germline assignment: CDR1 SGHAT and CDR2 FQNNGV. The J segment lost 1 base and the V segment lost 5 bases, leaving 5 bases of the junction unmatched.

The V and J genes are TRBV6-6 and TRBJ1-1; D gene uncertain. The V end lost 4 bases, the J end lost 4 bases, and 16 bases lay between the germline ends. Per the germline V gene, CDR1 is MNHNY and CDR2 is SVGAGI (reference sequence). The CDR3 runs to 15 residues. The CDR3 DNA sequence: TGTGCCAGCAGTTCCTCCGACTCCTCGGGCACTGAAGCTTTCTTT. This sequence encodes CASSSSDSSGTEAFF.